Listed below are T cell receptor beta chains from one sample, sequenced in a study of human T cells and chemical hapten exposure. TCRdb fed the RACE reads into MiXCR, producing one record per CDR3 protein. In the table there are approximately 320,000 distinct CDR3 sequences, approximately 5% of which are singletons. Sequences were derived from whole blood, sampled in connection with sensitization to the hapten diphenylcyclopropenone (DPC). These receptor sequences come from a woman under 30 with alopecia areata. Some clones in this sample may be carry-over from other donors' samples. The CDR3 runs from the conserved cysteine through the conserved F or W. The D gene is left open where the match is weak. The size entry is marked missing in some rows and otherwise reads once, few, many or a size class.

clone size: many
V gene: TRBV18
D gene: .
J gene: TRBJ2-7
CDR3 protein: CASSSQGKGYEQYF
CDR3 DNA: TGTGCCAGCTCTTCCCAGGGTAAAGGCTACGAGCAGTACTTC

clone size: many
V gene: TRBV18
D gene: TRBD2
J gene: TRBJ2-3
CDR3 protein: CASSPMTSGGAADTQYF
CDR3 DNA: TGTGCCAGCTCACCGATGACTAGCGGGGGGGCAGCCGATACGCAGTATTTT

clone size: .
V gene: TRBV20-1
D gene: TRBD2
J gene: TRBJ2-1
CDR3 protein: CSAQASGGKFF
CDR3 DNA: TGCAGTGCCCAGGCTAGCGGGGGGAAGTTCTTC

clone size: many
V gene: TRBV5-1
D gene: .
J gene: TRBJ1-2
CDR3 protein: CASSLLGSNYGYTF
CDR3 DNA: TGCGCCAGCAGCTTGCTAGGGAGTAACTATGGCTACACCTTC

clone size: .
V gene: TRBV15
D gene: .
J gene: TRBJ1-2
CDR3 protein: CATSREPDSLYGYTF
CDR3 DNA: TGTGCCACCAGCAGAGAGCCGGACTCACTCTATGGCTACACCTTC

clone size: many
V gene: TRBV27
D gene: .
J gene: TRBJ2-1
CDR3 protein: CASSLVRVVYNEQFF
CDR3 DNA: TGTGCCAGCAGTTTAGTCAGAGTCGTATACAATGAGCAGTTCTTC

clone size: .
V gene: TRBV7-3
D gene: .
J gene: TRBJ2-3
CDR3 protein: CASSRTVGPPQDTQYF
CDR3 DNA: TGTGCCAGCAGCCGCACGGTGGGGCCCCCCCAGGATACGCAGTATTTT

clone size: many
V gene: TRBV11-1
D gene: TRBD2
J gene: TRBJ2-3
CDR3 protein: CASSQITPGGADTQYF
CDR3 DNA: TGTGCCAGCAGCCAAATTACGCCGGGAGGTGCAGATACGCAGTATTTT

clone size: many
V gene: TRBV6-5
D gene: TRBD1
J gene: TRBJ1-2
CDR3 protein: CASSNRGDYGYTF
CDR3 DNA: TGTGCCAGCAGTAACAGGGGCGACTATGGCTACACCTTC

clone size: few
V gene: TRBV20-1
D gene: TRBD1
J gene: TRBJ2-2
CDR3 protein: CSARDSGTGNTGELFF
CDR3 DNA: TGCAGTGCTAGAGACTCCGGGACAGGGAACACGGGGGAGCTGTTTTTT

clone size: many
V gene: TRBV29-1
D gene: .
J gene: TRBJ2-3
CDR3 protein: CSVDSSTDTQYF
CDR3 DNA: TGCAGCGTGGACAGTAGCACAGATACGCAGTATTTT

clone size: many
V gene: TRBV6-2/TRBV6-3
D gene: TRBD2
J gene: TRBJ2-2
CDR3 protein: CASSYHSASGGTTGELFF
CDR3 DNA: TGTGCCAGCAGTTACCACTCGGCTAGCGGGGGGACCACCGGGGAGCTGTTTTTT

clone size: .
V gene: TRBV20-1
D gene: .
J gene: TRBJ2-4
CDR3 protein: CSAHRRGTGKNIQYF
CDR3 DNA: TGCAGTGCTCACCGTCGAGGGACTGGTAAAAACATTCAGTACTTC

clone size: few
V gene: TRBV7-2
D gene: .
J gene: TRBJ1-1
CDR3 protein: CASSLAARVTEAFF
CDR3 DNA: TGTGCCAGCAGCTTAGCGGCCAGGGTCACTGAAGCTTTCTTT

clone size: few
V gene: TRBV29-1
D gene: .
J gene: TRBJ2-1
CDR3 protein: CSVLTGGPGAQFF
CDR3 DNA: TGCAGCGTTCTTACCGGGGGGCCGGGAGCGCAGTTCTTC

clone size: many
V gene: TRBV6-6
D gene: TRBD1
J gene: TRBJ1-6
CDR3 protein: CASSQQGGNSPLHF
CDR3 DNA: TGTGCCAGCAGCCAACAGGGGGGTAATTCACCCCTCCACTTT

clone size: many
V gene: TRBV12-3/TRBV12-4
D gene: .
J gene: TRBJ1-5
CDR3 protein: CASSLFLRGLTDNQPQHF
CDR3 DNA: TGTGCCAGCAGTTTATTCCTCCGGGGGCTAACAGACAATCAGCCCCAGCATTTT

clone size: few
V gene: TRBV12-3/TRBV12-4
D gene: TRBD1
J gene: TRBJ2-3
CDR3 protein: CASTQGDRVIDTQYF
CDR3 DNA: TGTGCCAGCACCCAGGGGGACAGGGTGATAGATACGCAGTATTTT

clone size: few
V gene: TRBV4-3
D gene: TRBD1
J gene: TRBJ2-1
CDR3 protein: CASSQGGQGYYNEQFF
CDR3 DNA: TGCGCCAGCAGCCAAGGGGGACAGGGTTATTACAATGAGCAGTTCTTC

clone size: many
V gene: TRBV29-1
D gene: TRBD2
J gene: TRBJ2-1
CDR3 protein: CSVEGSSGGNEQFF
CDR3 DNA: TGCAGCGTTGAAGGTTCTAGCGGGGGGAATGAGCAGTTCTTC

clone size: .
V gene: TRBV28
D gene: TRBD1
J gene: TRBJ2-4
CDR3 protein: CASSLPGQLAKNIQYF
CDR3 DNA: TGTGCCAGCAGTCTTCCGGGACAGTTGGCCAAAAACATTCAGTACTTC

clone size: .
V gene: TRBV7-3
D gene: TRBD1
J gene: TRBJ1-1
CDR3 protein: CASSAGQGMNTEAFF
CDR3 DNA: TGTGCCAGCAGCGCGGGACAGGGGATGAACACTGAAGCTTTCTTT

clone size: .
V gene: TRBV5-6
D gene: TRBD1
J gene: TRBJ2-3
CDR3 protein: CASRSTGVPTDTQYF
CDR3 DNA: TGTGCCAGCAGGTCGACAGGGGTCCCCACAGATACGCAGTATTTT

clone size: .
V gene: TRBV19
D gene: .
J gene: TRBJ1-5
CDR3 protein: CASSIRNQPQHF
CDR3 DNA: TGTGCCAGTAGTATTAGGAATCAGCCCCAGCATTTT

clone size: .
V gene: TRBV18
D gene: TRBD1
J gene: TRBJ1-1
CDR3 protein: CASSGTGENTEAFF
CDR3 DNA: TGTGCCAGCTCAGGCACAGGGGAGAACACTGAAGCTTTCTTT

clone size: .
V gene: TRBV12-3/TRBV12-4
D gene: TRBD2
J gene: TRBJ2-2
CDR3 protein: CASSPGLAGETNTGELFF
CDR3 DNA: TGTGCCAGCAGCCCGGGACTAGCGGGGGAGACGAACACCGGGGAGCTGTTTTTT